These T cell receptor beta chains were read from a single sample in a study of CD4 T cells in relation to SARS-CoV-2 and coronaviruses. Method: immunoSEQ multiplex PCR; TCRdb's copy keeps in-frame clones and lacks some. The sample lists 15,000 to 17,000 clones, 76% seen once, with about 30% in the top ten. Their antigens are not known. The sequencing input was CD4+ T cells from PBMCs, cultured in vitro. The receptors were sampled from a human donor in good health. Both conserved end residues are part of each CDR3. Each record gives: clone size, J gene, V gene, D gene, CDR3 DNA, CDR3 protein. D genes are given only for firm matches. Clone size is not always given. Where it is, it says once, few, many or a class for expanded clones.

. TRBJ2-5 TRBV13 TRBD1 TGTGCCAGCAGCTCCGACAGGGGTGAGACCCAGTACTTC CASSSDRGETQYF
once TRBJ2-6 TRBV30 . TGTGCCTGGGGGGCCTCTGGGGCCAACGTCCTGACTTTC CAWGASGANVLTF
. TRBJ1-2 TRBV7-9 TRBD1 TGTGCCAGCAGCTTTGGGACAGGGACAAACTATGGCTACACCTTC CASSFGTGTNYGYTF
. TRBJ2-7 TRBV24-1 TRBD1 TGTGCCACCAGTGACTCCCGGACAGGGGGACGCTACGAGCAGTACTTC CATSDSRTGGRYEQYF
once TRBJ1-1 TRBV11-1 . TGTGCCAGCAGCTTTTCCGGGACGGAGAACACTGAAGCTTTCTTT CASSFSGTENTEAFF
. TRBJ2-7 TRBV6-6 TRBD1 TGTGCCAGCACGGGACAGGGGATAATCTACGAGCAGTACTTC CASTGQGIIYEQYF
. TRBJ2-7 TRBV25-1 TRBD1 TGTGCCAGCAGTGAACAGGGGGCTCGATCCTACGAGCAGTACTTC CASSEQGARSYEQYF
. TRBJ2-7 TRBV6-2/TRBV6-3 . TGTGCCAGCAGTACACCCCTAGTTTATGTGGGGCTTAACCCGGAGCAGTACTTC CASSTPLVYVGLNPEQYF
. TRBJ1-5 TRBV19 . TGTGCCAGTAGTGACCGGGACCTGGCCCAGCATTTT CASSDRDLAQHF
. TRBJ1-5 TRBV2 TRBD1 TGTGCCAGCAGTGAGCAGGGGGCTAGGGGTCAGCCCCAGCATTTT CASSEQGARGQPQHF
. TRBJ1-4 TRBV5-6 . TGTGCCAGCAGCTTAGCCGTTAATGGGGAAAAACTGTTTTTT CASSLAVNGEKLFF
. TRBJ1-1 TRBV20-1 . TGCAGTGCTAGTGGGGGGGCTGGGGACACTGAAGCTTTCTTT CSASGGAGDTEAFF
. TRBJ2-7 TRBV7-9 TRBD2 TGTGCCAGCTCCCGGGAGACTAGCGTTTGGGGCGAGCAGTACTTC CASSRETSVWGEQYF
. TRBJ2-2 TRBV7-3 TRBD1 TGTGCCAGCAGCTTAATCCAGGGGGCCGGGGAGCTGTTTTTT CASSLIQGAGELFF
. TRBJ2-6 TRBV19 TRBD1 TGTGCCAGTAGTATCCGTCCCGGGACAGCCCTCTCTGGGGCCAACGTCCTGACTTTC CASSIRPGTALSGANVLTF
few TRBJ1-1 TRBV3-1/TRBV3-2 . TGTGCCAGCAGCCAATTTTCCCAGAACACTGAAGCTTTCTTT CASSQFSQNTEAFF
large TRBJ2-2 TRBV6-6 . TGTGCCAGCAGTTACCCCCCGGGCCCAAACACCGGGGAGCTGTTTTTT CASSYPPGPNTGELFF
. TRBJ1-1 TRBV10-2 . TGCGCCAGCAGTGGCCCCGTTGGCTACGAAGCTTTCTTT CASSGPVGYEAFF
few TRBJ1-2 TRBV4-1 TRBD1 TGCGCCAGCAGCCAGGAGGGACAGGGGGCAGGCAACTATGGCTACACCTTC CASSQEGQGAGNYGYTF
few TRBJ1-1 TRBV6-5 . TGTGCCAGCAGTCGCACCGCTTTTAACCGGGGAGAAGCTTTCTTT CASSRTAFNRGEAFF
. TRBJ2-1 TRBV12-5 . TGTGCTAGTGGTTTGGTACGTGTCGAGTTCTTC CASGLVRVEFF
. TRBJ1-1 TRBV19 . TGTGCCAGTAGTACGCTGAACACTGAAGCTTTCTTT CASSTLNTEAFF
. TRBJ1-4 TRBV7-9 . TGTGCCAGCAGCCCTACTGAAAAACTGTTTTTT CASSPTEKLFF
few TRBJ2-1 TRBV19 . TGTGCCAGTAGTATAGTGGGTAACAATGAGCAGTTCTTC CASSIVGNNEQFF
. TRBJ1-1 TRBV4-2 . TGTGCCAGCAGCCAAGAGGGGAGGGTTGGTGAAGCTTTCTTT CASSQEGRVGEAFF
. TRBJ2-7 TRBV18 . TGTGCCAGCTCACCTCCTAACTCCTACGAGCAGTACTTC CASSPPNSYEQYF
. TRBJ2-1 TRBV4-1 . TGCGCCAGCATGACAGAACCAGGGAGGACAAACAATGAGCAGTTCTTC CASMTEPGRTNNEQFF
. TRBJ1-1 TRBV5-1 . TGCGCCAGCAGCTTGGCACAGTTGAACACTGAAGCTTTCTTT CASSLAQLNTEAFF
. TRBJ1-1 TRBV18 . TGTGCCAGCTCATCGGCGGGGAGGGGCACTGAAGCTTTCTTT CASSSAGRGTEAFF
. TRBJ2-1 TRBV12-3/TRBV12-4 . TGTGCCAGCAGTTTAGTTAATGAGCAGTTCTTC CASSLVNEQFF
few TRBJ1-5 TRBV5-1 . TGCGCCAGCAGCGGAGGGCCCGGACGCAATCAGCCCCAGCATTTT CASSGGPGRNQPQHF
. TRBJ2-7 TRBV5-1 . TGCGCCAGCAGCTACTCTGGGGAGGAAGTCGACGAGCAGTACTTC CASSYSGEEVDEQYF
few TRBJ1-1 TRBV19 TRBD1 TGTGCCAGTAGTATAATCGGGACAGGGGGGAACACTGAAGCTTTCTTT CASSIIGTGGNTEAFF
once TRBJ1-1 TRBV6-5 TRBD1 TGTGCCAGCAATGGACAGGGGACCACTGAAGCTTTCTTT CASNGQGTTEAFF
. TRBJ1-1 TRBV28 TRBD1 TGTGCCAGCAGTTCCCATGGAGCAGGGGGCAGGGCTGAAGCTTTCTTT CASSSHGAGGRAEAFF
once TRBJ2-3 TRBV12-5 . TGTGCTAGTCTAGGACCGCCTAGCGTGTTACGAGAGGCAGATACGCAGTATTTT CASLGPPSVLREADTQYF
. TRBJ1-3 TRBV19 . TGTGCCAGTAGTCTCGCCCCGAGGACTGGAAACACCATATATTTT CASSLAPRTGNTIYF
. TRBJ1-4 TRBV5-6 TRBD1 TGTGCCAGCCGACCCGGGACAGGGGGGGAAAAACTGTTTTTT CASRPGTGGEKLFF
. TRBJ1-2 TRBV6-5 TRBD1 TGTGCCAGCAGTCCGACAGGACAGGGCGGCTATGGCTACACCTTC CASSPTGQGGYGYTF
. TRBJ1-2 TRBV3-1/TRBV3-2 . TGTGCCAGCAGCCAAGCGAAGGGTCACTATGGCTACACCTTC CASSQAKGHYGYTF
. TRBJ1-3 TRBV7-9 . TGTGCCAGCAGCTTAGTTCCATCCTCTGGAAACACCATATATTTT CASSLVPSSGNTIYF
. TRBJ2-5 TRBV29-1 . TGCAGCGTTGAATTCGGCCAGGGGGAGACCCAGTACTTC CSVEFGQGETQYF
. TRBJ2-2 TRBV11-2 TRBD2 TGTGCCAGCAGCTTAGTTGGCTCTAGCGGGACTCTCGGGGAGCTGTTTTTT CASSLVGSSGTLGELFF
few TRBJ1-1 TRBV4-1 . TGCGCCAGCAGCCAACGGGATATTAGGGACACTGAAGCTTTCTTT CASSQRDIRDTEAFF
. TRBJ2-5 TRBV7-2 . TGTGCCAGCAGACGAGTAGAGACCCAGTACTTC CASRRVETQYF
. TRBJ2-5 TRBV11-1 . TGTGCCAGCAGCTTGCCCTATGTGGACAGCCAAGAGACCCAGTACTTC CASSLPYVDSQETQYF
. TRBJ2-1 TRBV3-1/TRBV3-2 TRBD2 TGTGCCAGCAGCCGTGGACTAGCGGGAGGGTACAATGAGCAGTTCTTC CASSRGLAGGYNEQFF
. TRBJ1-5 TRBV30 . TGTGCCTGGAGTAGTCATGAGAATCAGCCCCAGCATTTT CAWSSHENQPQHF
. TRBJ2-7 TRBV4-1 . TGCGCCAGCAGCCATCCCGCCCGACAAACCTACGAGCAGTACTTC CASSHPARQTYEQYF
. TRBJ1-4 TRBV7-9 TRBD1 TGTGCCAGCAGCTTAACAGGGGGAGCGGAAAAACTGTTTTTT CASSLTGGAEKLFF
. TRBJ2-7 TRBV7-9 TRBD2 TGTGCCAGCAGCTCGGGGCGGGAGCCCTCCTACGAGCAGTACTTC CASSSGREPSYEQYF